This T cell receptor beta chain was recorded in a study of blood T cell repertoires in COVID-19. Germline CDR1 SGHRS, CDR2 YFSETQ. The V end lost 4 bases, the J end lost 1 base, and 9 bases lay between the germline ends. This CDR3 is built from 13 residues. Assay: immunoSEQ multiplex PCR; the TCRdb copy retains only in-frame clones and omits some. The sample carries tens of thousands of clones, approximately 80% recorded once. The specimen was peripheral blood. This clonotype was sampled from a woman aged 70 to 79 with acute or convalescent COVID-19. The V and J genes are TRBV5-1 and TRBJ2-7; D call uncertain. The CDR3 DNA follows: TGCGCCAGCAGCATGGACCTATCCTACGAGCAGTACTTC. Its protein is CASSMDLSYEQYF.